A selection of T cell receptor beta chains follows, all from one sample in a study of shared T cell receptors in the human thymus. Sequencing was performed with immunoSEQ multiplex PCR; in TCRdb, only in-frame clones are kept and a portion is missing. The sample consists of roughly 710,000 clones, over 75% of them appearing once. The data were also submitted as part of a second study, on human thymus T cells.

The sequencing input was thymocytes. These receptors originate from a girl under three years old with a congenital heart defect. Both conserved end residues are trimmed from each CDR3. A D gene is named only where the DNA matches it firmly.

TRBJ2-3 | TRBV5-1 | - | ASSSGLEYTDTQY
TRBJ2-2 | TRBV4-1 | - | ASSQRQPGELF
TRBJ2-5 | TRBV9 | TRBD1 | ASSWMGQGQETQY
TRBJ2-5 | TRBV7-6 | - | ASSLNQIKQTQY
TRBJ1-6 | TRBV7-2 | TRBD1 | ASSATRQGPLNNSPLH
TRBJ1-5 | TRBV4-1 | - | ASSQERRYSNQPQH
TRBJ1-2 | TRBV10-1 | - | ASRKTGATYGYT
TRBJ2-2 | TRBV7-9 | - | ASSSWQSPTGELF
TRBJ1-6 | TRBV6-5 | - | ASSSGISPLH
TRBJ2-5 | TRBV4-1 | TRBD2 | ASSRRWDSGGNGGETQY
TRBJ1-1 | TRBV25-1 | - | ASSSRTIHEAF
TRBJ1-1 | TRBV9 | - | ASSVGRYTEAF
TRBJ1-1 | TRBV29-1 | TRBD1 | SVVTGERMTEAF
TRBJ1-1 | TRBV6-1 | - | ASSESYRRGRLNTEAF
TRBJ2-6 | TRBV7-2 | - | ASSSGVGAPSGANVLT
TRBJ2-5 | TRBV29-1 | - | SVYPDNSQETQY
TRBJ1-1 | TRBV14 | - | ASSPVRRGLNTEAF
TRBJ1-1 | TRBV5-1 | TRBD1 | ASSLGGQYEAF
TRBJ2-5 | TRBV6-6 | - | ASSKTSAQETQY
TRBJ1-2 | TRBV7-2 | - | ASSNYGIEQTANYGYT
- | TRBV30 | - | AWKGRTWESGNTIY
TRBJ1-1 | TRBV7-6 | TRBD1 | ASSPGQKNTEAF
TRBJ2-2 | TRBV10-1 | TRBD1 | ASSSTGVDTGELF
TRBJ2-1 | TRBV7-2 | TRBD1 | ASSHGLWDRVQF
TRBJ1-4 | TRBV14 | - | ASSRGNEKLF
TRBJ1-4 | TRBV11-2 | - | ASSLQEKLF
TRBJ1-3 | TRBV5-1 | - | ASSLEVAHSGNTIY
TRBJ1-5 | TRBV28 | TRBD1 | ASSFTTWTGDSNQPQH
TRBJ1-2 | TRBV5-4 | TRBD1 | ASSLYGTGPLG
TRBJ1-3 | TRBV6-1 | - | ASSAGLPGDTGNTIY
TRBJ2-1 | TRBV28 | - | ASRSAGPHREGQF
TRBJ1-2 | TRBV28 | - | ASRTLLLSGVEGYT
TRBJ1-6 | TRBV19 | - | ASSLGQYNSPLH
TRBJ2-7 | TRBV2 | TRBD2 | ASMGSGGEQY
TRBJ1-1 | TRBV5-1 | - | ASRRHGRATVNTEAF
TRBJ2-7 | TRBV19 | - | ASTRVPGEPYEQY
TRBJ2-6 | TRBV2 | - | AVTSGSGANVLT
TRBJ2-7 | TRBV4-1 | TRBD1 | ASSQGSRGQGSYEQY
TRBJ1-2 | TRBV7-2 | - | ASSPQAANGYT
TRBJ2-1 | TRBV12-5 | TRBD1 | ASARTGDNEQF
TRBJ2-1 | TRBV6-5 | - | ASSYGQGLPNNEQF
TRBJ2-2 | TRBV5-1 | - | ASSLGGSGTGELF
TRBJ1-4 | TRBV6-6 | - | ASSYSETGIEKLF
TRBJ1-4 | TRBV9 | - | ASSVHVGAGEKLF
TRBJ1-5 | TRBV28 | - | ASSFPDLQENQPQH